The rows below give T cell receptor beta chains drawn from one sample of a study of CD8 T cells in ankylosing spondylitis. In TCRdb, the 5' RACE reads were re-called with MiXCR into one record per CDR3 protein. The table has roughly 490,000 distinct CDR3 sequences, roughly 5% seen once; the top ten hold under 4.5%. The sequenced material came from blood, either unsorted or a sorted T cell fraction (not recorded which). These TCRs come from a male donor with ankylosing spondylitis. CDR3s include the opening cysteine and the closing phenylalanine or tryptophan. A D gene is named only where the DNA matches it firmly. Some rows have no size entry. The others give once, few or many, or a class for an expanded clone.

j_call | clone_size | d_call | v_call | cdr3_aa | cdr3_nt
TRBJ2-3 | many | TRBD2 | TRBV20-1 | CSAGLAGGEDTQYF | TGCAGTGCTGGACTAGCGGGGGGTGAAGATACGCAGTATTTT
TRBJ1-1 | many | . | TRBV6-2/TRBV6-3 | CASSYWDGTEAFF | TGTGCCAGCAGTTACTGGGACGGCACTGAAGCTTTCTTT
TRBJ2-7 | . | TRBD1 | TRBV6-2/TRBV6-3 | CASTSPGQAAYEQYF | TGTGCCAGCACCTCACCCGGACAGGCAGCCTACGAGCAGTACTTC
TRBJ2-1 | many | TRBD2 | TRBV9 | CASSPASGRNEQFF | TGTGCCAGCAGCCCAGCCAGCGGGAGAAATGAGCAGTTCTTC
TRBJ2-3 | many | . | TRBV7-2 | CASSLERTDTQYF | TGTGCCAGCAGCTTAGAGCGCACAGATACGCAGTATTTT
TRBJ2-3 | many | . | TRBV25-1 | CASSESPGRGATDTQYF | TGTGCCAGCAGTGAATCCCCAGGGCGAGGGGCGACAGATACGCAGTATTTT
TRBJ1-5 | many | . | TRBV5-1 | CASSLAESQPQHF | TGCGCCAGCAGCTTGGCTGAATCCCAGCCCCAGCATTTT
TRBJ2-7 | few | . | TRBV7-2 | CASSQSRSAVSSYEQYF | TGTGCCAGCAGCCAATCTAGGTCGGCAGTCAGCTCCTACGAGCAGTACTTC
TRBJ1-2 | many | TRBD1 | TRBV9 | CASSPSGQAANYGYTF | TGTGCCAGCAGCCCCTCCGGACAGGCAGCTAACTATGGCTACACCTTC
TRBJ2-3 | many | . | TRBV7-8 | CASSLQSTDTQYF | TGTGCCAGCAGCTTACAAAGCACAGATACGCAGTATTTT
TRBJ2-5 | many | . | TRBV20-1 | CSFLQRGYQETQYF | TGCAGTTTTCTTCAGAGGGGGTACCAAGAGACCCAGTACTTC
TRBJ2-3 | many | TRBD2 | TRBV4-2 | CASSQETGGRTDTQYF | TGTGCCAGCAGCCAAGAAACGGGGGGACGCACAGATACGCAGTATTTT
TRBJ2-7 | . | . | TRBV11-2 | CASSLATEPAYEQYF | TGTGCCAGCAGCTTAGCGACGGAACCAGCCTACGAGCAGTACTTC
TRBJ1-5 | many | . | TRBV20-1 | CSASEGGTVNNQPQHF | TGCAGTGCTAGTGAGGGAGGGACGGTGAACAATCAGCCCCAGCATTTT
TRBJ1-2 | many | . | TRBV20-1 | CSARIPRGQSQGYTF | TGCAGTGCTAGAATCCCGCGAGGGCAGTCTCAGGGCTACACCTTC
TRBJ2-5 | many | . | TRBV27 | CASSFFSADQETQYF | TGTGCCAGCAGTTTTTTTTCCGCGGACCAAGAGACCCAGTACTTC
TRBJ2-2 | . | . | TRBV7-9 | CASSLEGGPNTGELFF | TGTGCCAGCAGCTTGGAAGGGGGACCGAACACCGGGGAGCTGTTTTTT
TRBJ1-5 | many | . | TRBV12-5 | CASGAEEYSNQPQHF | TGTGCTAGTGGTGCCGAAGAGTATAGCAATCAGCCCCAGCATTTT
TRBJ2-3 | many | . | TRBV20-1 | CSARGQTSTDTQYF | TGCAGTGCGCGCGGACAGACAAGCACAGATACGCAGTATTTT
TRBJ1-1 | many | . | TRBV7-9 | CASRFGSPFAEAFF | TGTGCCAGCAGATTCGGAAGTCCTTTTGCTGAAGCTTTCTTT
TRBJ1-2 | many | . | TRBV20-1 | CSAKALDRDYGYTF | TGCAGTGCTAAGGCCCTGGACAGAGACTATGGCTACACCTTC
TRBJ2-2 | many | . | TRBV27 | CASSGTLGTGELFF | TGTGCCAGCAGTGGAACCCTGGGCACCGGGGAGCTGTTTTTT
TRBJ1-1 | many | . | TRBV18 | CASSPDLRDPEAFF | TGTGCCAGCTCACCAGACCTCCGGGACCCTGAAGCTTTCTTT
TRBJ2-7 | few | TRBD1 | TRBV4-3 | CASSHLGTDEGDEQYF | TGCGCCAGCAGCCATCTAGGGACAGACGAGGGCGACGAGCAGTACTTC
TRBJ2-1 | many | . | TRBV20-1 | CSAGGRGDNEQFF | TGCAGTGCTGGGGGACGGGGAGACAATGAGCAGTTCTTC
TRBJ1-1 | many | . | TRBV6-5 | CASGATEAFF | TGTGCCAGCGGGGCCACTGAAGCTTTCTTT
TRBJ1-2 | many | . | TRBV7-2 | CASSPYGGEDYGYTF | TGTGCCAGCAGCCCCTACGGGGGGGAGGACTATGGCTACACCTTC
TRBJ2-1 | many | . | TRBV3-1 | CASSQVVASGQFF | TGTGCCAGCAGCCAAGTTGTGGCTTCAGGGCAGTTCTTC
TRBJ2-1 | many | . | TRBV7-2 | CASSLVPPKRFF | TGTGCCAGCAGCTTAGTACCCCCAAAGAGGTTCTTC
TRBJ2-3 | many | . | TRBV7-2 | CASRYPGTDTQYF | TGTGCCAGCAGGTACCCGGGGACAGATACGCAGTATTTT
TRBJ2-2 | . | TRBD1 | TRBV10-3 | CAISTRTGNTGELFF | TGTGCCATCAGTACCCGGACAGGCAACACCGGGGAGCTGTTTTTT
TRBJ2-5 | many | . | TRBV28 | CASSLRGDWETQYF | TGTGCCAGCAGTCTCAGGGGGGATTGGGAGACCCAGTACTTC
TRBJ2-7 | many | . | TRBV27 | CASSLASGTSYEQYF | TGTGCCAGCAGCTTAGCGTCCGGGACCTCCTACGAGCAGTACTTC
TRBJ2-2 | few | TRBD2 | TRBV6-1 | CASSRLAGGNTGELFF | TGTGCCAGCAGTAGACTAGCGGGCGGGAACACCGGGGAGCTGTTTTTT
TRBJ2-3 | many | . | TRBV15 | CATREALENTDTQYF | TGTGCCACTAGAGAGGCCTTAGAAAACACAGATACGCAGTATTTT
TRBJ1-2 | few | . | TRBV18 | CASSPEVWKGRSYGYTF | TGTGCCAGCTCACCAGAGGTCTGGAAAGGGCGATCATATGGCTACACCTTC
TRBJ1-6 | many | . | TRBV20-1 | CSASHRVGNSPLHF | TGCAGTGCTAGCCACAGGGTAGGAAATTCACCCCTCCACTTT
TRBJ1-2 | many | . | TRBV7-2 | CASSVGSSVSYGYTF | TGTGCCAGCAGCGTGGGGTCGTCCGTTAGCTATGGCTACACCTTC
TRBJ2-1 | many | . | TRBV6-5 | CASSYRSNNEQFF | TGTGCCAGCAGTTATCGGTCGAACAATGAGCAGTTCTTC
TRBJ2-3 | many | . | TRBV28 | CATLDVWGTDTQYF | TGTGCCACCCTCGATGTTTGGGGAACAGATACGCAGTATTTT
TRBJ1-5 | many | . | TRBV20-1 | CSAPKRQNQPQHF | TGCAGTGCCCCCAAGCGGCAAAATCAGCCCCAGCATTTT
TRBJ2-3 | many | . | TRBV4-1 | CASSQESTPGDTQYF | TGCGCCAGCAGCCAAGAAAGCACCCCCGGGGATACGCAGTATTTT
TRBJ2-7 | few | TRBD1 | TRBV4-2 | CASSQGTGGRGIYEQYF | TGTGCCAGCAGCCAGGGGACAGGGGGCCGAGGGATCTACGAGCAGTACTTC
TRBJ1-1 | many | . | TRBV7-6 | CASTASLNTEAFF | TGTGCCAGCACCGCGTCACTAAACACTGAAGCTTTCTTT
TRBJ2-2 | many | TRBD2 | TRBV5-1 | CASSPYARDYLNTGELFF | TGCGCCAGCAGCCCTTACGCCCGGGACTACCTTAACACCGGGGAGCTGTTTTTT
TRBJ1-5 | . | . | TRBV6-1 | CASSEPSQPQHF | TGTGCCAGCAGTGAACCCTCTCAGCCCCAGCATTTT
TRBJ2-7 | many | . | TRBV7-9 | CASSPLSSYEQYF | TGTGCCAGCAGCCCCCTCAGCTCCTACGAGCAGTACTTC
TRBJ1-2 | many | . | TRBV4-2 | CASSQGLRRTNYGYTF | TGTGCCAGCAGCCAAGGGTTAAGGAGAACTAACTATGGCTACACCTTC
TRBJ2-7 | . | . | TRBV7-2 | CASSFPQLYEQYF | TGTGCCAGCAGCTTCCCCCAACTATACGAGCAGTACTTC
TRBJ1-2 | many | . | TRBV20-1 | CSARGDRRSYTF | TGCAGTGCTAGAGGAGACAGGCGAAGCTACACCTTC
TRBJ1-1 | many | . | TRBV10-3 | CAISDDRRNTEAFF | TGTGCCATCAGTGACGACAGGCGGAACACTGAAGCTTTCTTT
TRBJ1-5 | many | TRBD1 | TRBV20-1 | CSARDPRAGQGDQPQHF | TGCAGTGCTAGAGACCCCAGGGCCGGACAGGGCGATCAGCCCCAGCATTTT
TRBJ1-5 | many | . | TRBV28 | CASGTLGNQPQHF | TGTGCCAGCGGGACACTAGGCAATCAGCCCCAGCATTTT
TRBJ2-2 | many | . | TRBV5-1 | CASRGDIGSGELFF | TGCGCCAGCCGAGGGGATATAGGGTCCGGGGAGCTGTTTTTT
TRBJ2-5 | many | . | TRBV25-1 | CASSELGRSETQYF | TGTGCCAGCAGTGAATTAGGGCGGTCAGAGACCCAGTACTTC